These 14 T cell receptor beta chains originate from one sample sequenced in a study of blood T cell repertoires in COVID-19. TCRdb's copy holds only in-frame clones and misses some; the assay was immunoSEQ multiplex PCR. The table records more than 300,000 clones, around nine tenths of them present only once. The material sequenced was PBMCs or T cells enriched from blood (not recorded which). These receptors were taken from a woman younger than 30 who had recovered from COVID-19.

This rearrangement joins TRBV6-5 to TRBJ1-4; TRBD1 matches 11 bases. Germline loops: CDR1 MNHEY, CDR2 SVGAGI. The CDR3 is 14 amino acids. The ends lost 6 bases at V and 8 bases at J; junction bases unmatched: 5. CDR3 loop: CASRGDRGFEKLFF. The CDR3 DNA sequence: TGTGCCAGCAGGGGGGACAGGGGGTTCGAAAAACTGTTTTTT.

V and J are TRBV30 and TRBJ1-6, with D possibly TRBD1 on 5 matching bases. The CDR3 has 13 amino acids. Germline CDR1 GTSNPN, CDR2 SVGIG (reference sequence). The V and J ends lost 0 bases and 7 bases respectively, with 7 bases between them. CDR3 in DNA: TGTGCCTGGAGTGTACAGGAGAATTCACCCCTCCACTTT. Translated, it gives CAWSVQENSPLHF.

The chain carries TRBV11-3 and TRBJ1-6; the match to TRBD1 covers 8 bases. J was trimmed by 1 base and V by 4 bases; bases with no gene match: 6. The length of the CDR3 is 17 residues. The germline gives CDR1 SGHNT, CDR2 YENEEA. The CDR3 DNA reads TGTGCCAGCAGCTCATCGACAGGGGAATCCTATAATTCACCCCTCCACTTT. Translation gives CASSSSTGESYNSPLHF. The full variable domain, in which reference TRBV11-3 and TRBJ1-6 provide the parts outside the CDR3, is EAGVVQSPRYKIIEKKQPVAFWCNPISGHNTLYWYLQNLGQGPELLIRYENEEAVDDSQLPKDRFSAERLKGVDSTLKIQPAELGDSAVYLCASSSSTGESYNSPLHFGNGTRLTVT.

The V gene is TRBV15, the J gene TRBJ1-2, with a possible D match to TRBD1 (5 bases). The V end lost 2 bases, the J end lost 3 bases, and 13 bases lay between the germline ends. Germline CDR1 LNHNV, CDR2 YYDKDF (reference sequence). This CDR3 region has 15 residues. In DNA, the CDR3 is TGTGCCACCAGCAGACAAAGAGACAGTCACTATGGCTACACCTTC. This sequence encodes CATSRQRDSHYGYTF.

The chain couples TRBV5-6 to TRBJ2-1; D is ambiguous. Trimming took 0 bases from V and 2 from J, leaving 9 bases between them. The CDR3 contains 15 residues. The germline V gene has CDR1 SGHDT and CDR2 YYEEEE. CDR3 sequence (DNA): TGTGCCAGCAGCTTGGGGCAGGTACCCTACAATGAGCAGTTCTTC. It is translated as CASSLGQVPYNEQFF.

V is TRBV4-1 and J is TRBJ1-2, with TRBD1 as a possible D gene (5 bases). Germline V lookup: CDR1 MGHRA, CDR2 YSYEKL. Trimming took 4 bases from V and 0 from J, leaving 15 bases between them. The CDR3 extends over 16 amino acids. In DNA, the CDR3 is TGCGCCAGCAGCCGCGAGCAAGACAGCACTAACTATGGCTACACCTTC. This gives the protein CASSREQDSTNYGYTF.

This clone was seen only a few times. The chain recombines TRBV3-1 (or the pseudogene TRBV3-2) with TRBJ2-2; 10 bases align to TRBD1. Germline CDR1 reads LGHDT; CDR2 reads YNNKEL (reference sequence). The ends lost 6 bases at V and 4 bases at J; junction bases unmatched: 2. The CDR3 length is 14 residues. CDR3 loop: CASRDRGSTGELFF. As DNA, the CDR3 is TGTGCCAGCAGGGACAGGGGGAGCACCGGGGAGCTGTTTTTT.

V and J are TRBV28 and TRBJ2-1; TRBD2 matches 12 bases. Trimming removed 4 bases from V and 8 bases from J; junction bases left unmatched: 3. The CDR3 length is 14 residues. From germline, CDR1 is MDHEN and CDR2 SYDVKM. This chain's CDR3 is CASSSGLAGYEQFF. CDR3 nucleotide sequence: TGTGCCAGCAGTTCGGGACTAGCGGGCTATGAGCAGTTCTTC. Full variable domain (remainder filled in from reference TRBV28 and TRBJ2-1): DVKVTQSSRYLVKRTGEKVFLECVQDMDHENMFWYRQDPGLGLRLIYFSYDVKMKEKGDIPEGYSVSREKKERFSLILESASTNQTSMYLCASSSGLAGYEQFFGPGTRLTVL.

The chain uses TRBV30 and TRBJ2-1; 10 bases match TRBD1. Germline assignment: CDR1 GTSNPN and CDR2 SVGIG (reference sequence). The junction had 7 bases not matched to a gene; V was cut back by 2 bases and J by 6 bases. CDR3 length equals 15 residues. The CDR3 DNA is TGTGCCTGGAGTCCGGGGACAGGGGTCTCCAATGAGCAGTTCTTC. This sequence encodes CAWSPGTGVSNEQFF.

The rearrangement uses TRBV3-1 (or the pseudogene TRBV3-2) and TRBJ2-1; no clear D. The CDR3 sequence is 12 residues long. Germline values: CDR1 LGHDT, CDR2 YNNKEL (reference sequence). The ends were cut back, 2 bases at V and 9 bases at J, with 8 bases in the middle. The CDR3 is CASSQPPSEQFF. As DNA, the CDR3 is TGTGCCAGCAGCCAACCACCGAGTGAGCAGTTCTTC.

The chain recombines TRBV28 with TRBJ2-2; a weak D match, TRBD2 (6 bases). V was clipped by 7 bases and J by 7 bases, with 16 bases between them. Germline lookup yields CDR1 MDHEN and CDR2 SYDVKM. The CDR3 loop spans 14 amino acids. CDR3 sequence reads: CASNGGWGLGELFF. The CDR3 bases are TGTGCCAGCAATGGGGGGTGGGGACTCGGGGAGCTGTTTTTT.

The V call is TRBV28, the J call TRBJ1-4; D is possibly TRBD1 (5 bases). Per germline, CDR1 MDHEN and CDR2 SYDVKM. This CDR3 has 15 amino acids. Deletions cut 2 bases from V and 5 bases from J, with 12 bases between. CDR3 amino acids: CASSLPRAGNEKLFF. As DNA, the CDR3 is TGTGCCAGCAGTTTACCCAGGGCGGGAAATGAAAAACTGTTTTTT.

This CDR3 reads CASQVGVEAFF. The CDR3 DNA reads as TGTGCCTCACAGGTTGGTGTTGAAGCTTTCTTT. The chain is built from TRBV30 and TRBJ1-1, with D possibly TRBD1 on 5 matching bases. The V gene lost 7 bases and the J gene lost 7 bases, with 13 bases spanning the gap. This CDR3 comprises 11 residues. CDR1 is GTSNPN, CDR2 SVGIG, per germline (reference sequence).

CDR3 DNA sequence: TGTGCCAGCAGTACTCAAAGCGGGGGGAACAATGAGCAGTTCTTC. Protein product: CASSTQSGGNNEQFF. This sequence joins TRBV6-4 and TRBJ2-1; 9 bases are a match to TRBD2. This CDR3 has 15 amino acids. In germline, CDR1 is MRHNA, CDR2 SNTAGT. V was pared by 5 bases and J by 5 bases, with 7 bases of the junction left unmatched.